This is a list of T cell receptor beta chains from one sample in a study of identical twins. TCRdb re-analysed the 5' RACE reads in MiXCR, keeping a single row per CDR3 protein. Of 1.5 million to 2 million distinct CDR3 sequences in the sample, less than 35% were seen once. Material: cord blood. The origin of the receptors is a newborn girl in good health. Each CDR3 is given with its conserved first and last residue. The D gene is left open where the match is weak. Only some rows state a clone size, as once, few, many or a class for expanded clones.

TRBJ2-1 - TRBD2 TRBV5-1 CASRRMERGYNEQFF TGCGCCAGCAGAAGAATGGAGCGGGGGTACAATGAGCAGTTCTTC
TRBJ1-4 - TRBD1 TRBV10-3 CAIKTGEDEKLFF TGTGCCATCAAGACAGGGGAGGATGAAAAACTGTTTTTT
TRBJ2-3 - - TRBV5-1 CASSLVRGGSTDTQYF TGCGCCAGCAGCTTGGTGAGGGGGGGGAGCACAGATACGCAGTATTTT
TRBJ2-1 few TRBD1 TRBV12-5 CASGGQGNEQFF TGTGCTAGTGGGGGACAGGGCAATGAGCAGTTCTTC
TRBJ1-2 many - TRBV6-1 CASSEAPLYGYTF TGTGCCAGCAGTGAAGCGCCCCTCTATGGCTACACCTTC
TRBJ1-2 - - TRBV27 CASRKSGLTFYGYTF TGTGCCAGCAGGAAGTCCGGCCTAACTTTCTATGGCTACACCTTC
TRBJ2-5 few - TRBV20-1 CSARISGGVLQETQYF TGCAGTGCTAGAATATCGGGGGGCGTACTCCAAGAGACCCAGTACTTC
TRBJ1-5 few TRBD1 TRBV9 CASSVGTGSNQPQHF TGTGCCAGCAGCGTAGGGACAGGCAGCAATCAGCCCCAGCATTTT
TRBJ1-4 few - TRBV28 CASSPPLRTLFF TGTGCCAGCAGTCCCCCCCTGAGAACTCTGTTTTTT
TRBJ1-1 - TRBD1 TRBV7-2 CASSLGGTVQNTEAFF TGTGCCAGCAGCTTAGGGGGGACAGTTCAGAACACTGAAGCTTTCTTT
TRBJ2-7 few TRBD2 TRBV6-2/TRBV6-3 CASSPLAGGINEQYF TGTGCCAGCAGTCCCCTAGCGGGGGGCATCAACGAGCAGTACTTC
TRBJ2-3 many TRBD2 TRBV2 CASSEGLAVTDTQYF TGTGCCAGCAGTGAAGGACTAGCGGTCACAGATACGCAGTATTTT
TRBJ2-7 - - TRBV7-2 CASSHPRDSHEQYF TGTGCCAGCAGCCACCCCAGGGATTCCCACGAGCAGTACTTC
TRBJ2-1 - TRBD2 TRBV7-6 CASSLARLARAHNEQFF TGTGCCAGCAGCTTAGCCCGACTAGCGCGGGCCCACAATGAGCAGTTCTTC
TRBJ2-3 - - TRBV10-3 CAISAPGTDTLYF TGTGCCATCAGTGCACCAGGCACAGATACGCTGTATTTT
TRBJ2-1 - - TRBV29-1 CSVEYQRQETQFF TGCAGCGTTGAATACCAGCGGCAAGAGACCCAGTTCTTC
TRBJ2-5 once - TRBV5-1 CASSPAGPPKETQYF TGCGCCAGCAGCCCGGCGGGACCACCCAAAGAGACCCAGTACTTC
TRBJ2-7 few - TRBV25-1 CASSGNSYSYEQYF TGTGCCAGCAGTGGGAACAGTTACTCCTACGAGCAGTACTTC
TRBJ2-3 many - TRBV7-2 CASSLAQGGTDTQYF TGCGCCAGCAGCTTGGCCCAGGGGGGTACAGATACGCAGTATTTT
TRBJ2-5 - - TRBV10-3 CAISRDNEQYF TGTGCCATCAGTCGAGACAATGAGCAGTACTTC
TRBJ1-1 many - TRBV18 CASSPRGRTEAFF TGTGCCAGCTCACCACGGGGAAGGACTGAAGCTTTCTTT
TRBJ2-1 - TRBD2 TRBV20-1 CSARKAGLAGPNEQFF TGCAGTGCTAGAAAGGCGGGACTAGCGGGGCCCAATGAGCAGTTCTTC
TRBJ2-7 many TRBD2 TRBV20-1 CSAISGSVDEQYF TGCAGTGCTATTAGCGGGAGCGTGGACGAGCAGTACTTC
TRBJ2-3 few - TRBV7-2 CASSSWTTDTQYF TGTGCCAGCAGCTCTTGGACCACAGATACGCAGTATTTT
TRBJ2-7 few - TRBV19 CAGGPEAYEQYF TGTGCCGGCGGACCGGAGGCCTACGAGCAGTACTTC
TRBJ2-1 - - TRBV11-2 CASSLGAGPPNEQFF TGTGCCAGCAGCTTAGGGGCGGGACCCCCGAATGAGCAGTTCTTC
TRBJ2-2 - - TRBV12-5 CASGTQVTGELFF TGTGCTAGTGGTACTCAGGTGACCGGGGAGCTGTTTTTT
TRBJ2-5 - TRBD2 TRBV20-1 CSAPGLAGGWGLNEQYF TGCAGTGCTCCCGGACTAGCGGGAGGTTGGGGCCTCAATGAGCAGTACTTC
TRBJ2-3 many - TRBV7-6 CASSSPLADPSTDTQYF TGTGCCAGCAGCTCCCCCTTAGCGGACCCTAGCACAGATACGCAGTATTTT
TRBJ2-1 - TRBD2 TRBV5-1 CASSPGLAGIGDYNEQFF TGCGCCAGCAGCCCTGGACTAGCGGGAATCGGGGACTACAATGAGCAGTTCTTC
TRBJ1-2 few - TRBV27 CAGQTYGYTF TGTGCCGGCCAGACCTATGGCTACACCTTC
TRBJ2-3 - TRBD2 TRBV13 CASGSGTRGRLVTQYF TGTGCCAGCGGCTCAGGAACTCGCGGGAGGTTGGTTACGCAGTATTTT